What follows are 30 T cell receptor beta chains derived from one specimen sequenced in a study of type 1 regulatory T cells. Study conclusions and caveats: Type 1 regulatory T cells had a more restricted TCR repertoire than non-type 1 regulatory T cells.

TCRdb reanalysed the reads using MiXCR and keeps one entry per CDR3 protein. The sample yields roughly 71,000 distinct CDR3 sequences, around 21% seen once. The antigens these receptors bind are not known. The source material was cultured type 1 regulatory T (Tr1) cells, either the whole culture or a sorted fraction (not recorded which). The receptors derive from a human donor in good health.

The chain uses TRBV6-1 and TRBJ2-3; D assignment may be TRBD1 or TRBD2 (7 bases each). This CDR3 has 14 residues. The germline gives CDR1 MNHNS, CDR2 SASEGT. V shed 2 bases and J shed 4 bases, with 10 bases lying between them. CDR3 nucleotide sequence: TGTGCCAGCAGTGAACAGGGGGGGCCAGATACGCAGTATTTT. Its protein is CASSEQGGPDTQYF.

This clonotype was observed a handful of times. This chain uses TRBV28 with TRBJ1-1; D uncertain. This CDR3 region has 13 residues. The V and J ends lost 5 bases and 4 bases respectively, with 11 bases between them. The germline V gene has CDR1 MDHEN and CDR2 SYDVKM. The CDR3 region is CASSINYGTEAFF. DNA for the CDR3: TGTGCCAGCAGTATAAATTATGGCACTGAAGCTTTCTTT.

This clonotype has just a few counts. The chain joins TRBV20-1 to TRBJ2-2; unclear D gene. The CDR3 spans 15 residues. Trimming removed 1 base from V and 4 bases from J, with 13 bases in between. Germline V gene sequence: CDR1 DFQATT, CDR2 SNEGSKA (reference sequence). The CDR3 protein is CSARGINSGTGELFF. DNA of the CDR3: TGCAGTGCTAGAGGTATTAACAGTGGCACCGGGGAGCTGTTTTTT.

This clonotype was counted a few times. The chain employs TRBV7-3 and TRBJ2-2; D is possibly TRBD2 (5 bases). The V end lost 5 bases, the J end lost 8 bases, and 9 bases lay between the germline ends. This CDR3 is built from 12 residues. CDR1 is SGHTA, CDR2 FQGTGA, per germline. CDR3 sequence (DNA): TGTGCCAGCAGCCGGACTCCGGGGGAGCTGTTTTTT. Translating it yields CASSRTPGELFF.

There are a few counts of this clonotype. The chain carries TRBV20-1 and TRBJ1-1, with TRBD1 as a possible D gene (6 bases). The CDR3 loop spans 13 amino acids. Trimming removed 6 bases at V and 4 bases at J, with 15 bases between. The germline CDR1 and CDR2 sequences are DFQATT and SNEGSKA (reference sequence). CDR3 nucleotides: TGCAGTGCCTACACAGGGTACAGCACTGAAGCTTTCTTT. Its translation: CSAYTGYSTEAFF.

V and J are TRBV18 and TRBJ1-6, with 9 bases lining up with TRBD1. Germline lookup yields CDR1 KGHSH and CDR2 LQKENI. This CDR3 contains 15 residues. V dropped 4 bases and J dropped 10; count of bases not matched to a gene: 8. For the CDR3, the DNA is TGTGCCAGCTCACTATCACAGGGGGCGAGATCACCCCTCCACTTT. It specifies CASSLSQGARSPLHF.

This clonotype came up a few times. This CDR3 is CASSYEWDREAFF. The CDR3, as DNA: TGTGCCAGCAGTTACGAGTGGGACAGAGAAGCTTTCTTT. This sequence joins TRBV6-5 and TRBJ1-1, with 7 nucleotides matching TRBD1. CDR3 length: 13 residues. V was clipped by 2 bases and J by 8 bases; unmatched bases: 5. CDR1 is MNHEY, CDR2 SVGAGI, per germline.

This clonotype occurred a few times. The J gene is TRBJ2-5, the V gene TRBV5-1; no definite D call. Trimming removed 0 bases from V and 1 base from J, with 13 bases in between. This CDR3 has 16 amino acids. Germline V CDR1 and CDR2: SGHRS, YFSETQ. The CDR3 DNA is TGCGCCAGCAGCTTGGCCGTCGATCCCGCCCAAGAGACCCAGTACTTC. As protein: CASSLAVDPAQETQYF. Complete variable domain (other parts from reference TRBV5-1 and TRBJ2-5): KAGVTQTPRYLIKTRGQQVTLSCSPISGHRSVSWYQQTPGQGLQFLFEYFSETQRNKGNFPGRFSGRQFSNSRSEMNVSTLELGDSALYLCASSLAVDPAQETQYFGPGTRLLVL.

J is TRBJ1-1 and V is TRBV6-1; D may be TRBD1 (6 bases). CDR3 length equals 16 residues. CDR1 MNHNS and CDR2 SASEGT come from the germline V gene. V was shortened by 5 bases and J by 3 bases, with 19 bases between the two germline ends. CDR3 protein: CASSRGPMRGDTEAFF. The CDR3 bases are TGTGCCAGCAGTCGTGGGCCTATGAGGGGGGACACTGAAGCTTTCTTT.

This clonotype was counted a few times. J is TRBJ1-1 and V is TRBV12-3 or TRBV12-4; D gene unclear. This CDR3 has 15 residues. V shed 6 bases and J shed 2 bases, with 16 bases lying between them. CDR3 protein: CASRRAVAFNTEAFF. The DNA for the CDR3 is TGTGCCAGCAGGAGGGCAGTAGCGTTTAACACTGAAGCTTTCTTT.

This clonotype has a handful of counts. The V and J genes are TRBV20-1 and TRBJ1-1; D unclear. The CDR3 totals 12 residues. CDR1 is DFQATT and CDR2 is SNEGSKA in the germline V gene (reference sequence). V shed 2 bases and J shed 7 bases, with 11 bases lying between them. Written as DNA, the CDR3 is TGCAGTGCTAGACGTCCGGGGAGTGAAGCTTTCTTT. This sequence encodes CSARRPGSEAFF.

The table lists this clonotype with many counts. The rearrangement uses TRBV3-1 and TRBJ2-1, with 9 bases lining up with TRBD2. Unmatched junction bases numbered 5, after V lost 0 bases and J lost 2 bases. The CDR3 is made up of 17 amino acids. The germline CDR1 and CDR2 sequences are LGHDT and YNNKEL (reference sequence). CDR3 loop: CASSQDPGGRAYNEQFF. CDR3 DNA sequence: TGTGCCAGCAGCCAAGATCCCGGCGGGAGGGCCTACAATGAGCAGTTCTTC.

This clonotype has only a few counts. The chain carries TRBV20-1 and TRBJ2-7; 10 bases fit TRBD2. Per the germline V gene, CDR1 is DFQATT and CDR2 is SNEGSKA (reference sequence). This CDR3 has 13 amino acids. With 3 bases clipped from V and 9 bases from J, the junction kept 8 bases outside the gene matches. The CDR3 here is CSASLAGAGVQYF. DNA of the CDR3: TGCAGTGCTAGCCTAGCGGGAGCTGGTGTGCAGTACTTC.

The CDR3 bases are TGCAGTGCTAGTCTGGCAGGATCCTTCTACGAGCAGTACTTC. The encoded protein is CSASLAGSFYEQYF. V usage is TRBV20-1 and J usage is TRBJ2-7; no definite D call. Germline V gives CDR1 DFQATT, CDR2 SNEGSKA (reference sequence). The germline V and J ends were trimmed by 3 bases and 3 bases, with 15 bases remaining between them. The CDR3 sequence is 14 residues long.

In its sample, this clonotype was seen a few times. The chain couples TRBV5-1 to TRBJ2-1; 12 bases map to TRBD2. The ends lost 3 bases at V and 3 bases at J; junction bases unmatched: 7. The CDR3 has 17 residues. Per germline, CDR1 SGHRS and CDR2 YFSETQ. In DNA form, the CDR3 reads TGCGCCAGCAGCTCGACTAGCGGGAGCACCCTCTACAATGAGCAGTTCTTC. Its protein product is CASSSTSGSTLYNEQFF.

In its sample, this clonotype is medium-sized (0.01 to 0.1%). The gene calls are TRBV6-4 and TRBJ1-2, with 8 bases aligning to TRBD1. Germline V lookup: CDR1 MRHNA, CDR2 SNTAGT. The junction had 11 bases not matched to a gene; V was cut back by 4 bases and J by 4 bases. The CDR3 has 16 residues. The CDR3 is CASSGDRQGPGYGYTF. DNA of the CDR3: TGTGCCAGCAGTGGGGACCGACAGGGGCCTGGCTATGGCTACACCTTC.

The chain recombines TRBV20-1 with TRBJ1-2, with D tentatively TRBD1 (5 bases). The CDR3 runs 13 residues. V lost 0 bases, J lost 8 bases, and 13 bases lay in between. From germline, CDR1 is DFQATT and CDR2 SNEGSKA (reference sequence). The CDR3 reads CSARDRGDGGYTF. Written as DNA, the CDR3 is TGCAGTGCTAGAGATCGAGGGGATGGAGGCTACACCTTC.

The chain carries TRBV7-6 and TRBJ2-2; D not resolved. CDR1 and CDR2 (germline): SGHVS, FNYEAQ. V lost 3 bases to trimming and J lost 5 bases, with 7 bases between them. This CDR3 contains 13 residues. The CDR3 reads CASSFYGTGELFF. CDR3 DNA sequence: TGTGCCAGCAGCTTCTACGGAACCGGGGAGCTGTTTTTT.

The V and J genes are TRBV29-1 and TRBJ1-2, with 7 bases fitting TRBD1. The CDR3 has 12 residues. Germline values: CDR1 SQVTM, CDR2 ANQGSEA. After removal of 4 bases from V and 7 bases from J, the junction contained 6 bases not matched to a gene. The CDR3 sequence is CSVASGGTGYTF. The DNA for the CDR3 is TGCAGCGTTGCCTCAGGGGGTACTGGCTACACCTTC.

CDR3 in amino acids: CASSRGQGTYEQYF. The CDR3 DNA reads TGTGCCAGCAGCCGGGGACAGGGTACCTACGAGCAGTACTTC. The chain has TRBV6-6 and TRBJ2-7, with 9 bases matching TRBD1. Per the germline V gene, CDR1 is MNHNY and CDR2 is SVGAGI (reference sequence). V lost 6 bases to trimming and J lost 2 bases; unmatched junction nucleotides: 5. CDR3 length equals 14 residues.

This clonotype has only a few counts. The V and J genes are TRBV20-1 and TRBJ2-1; 13 bases are shared with TRBD2. CDR3 length equals 16 residues. V gave up 3 bases and J gave up 2 bases; unmatched junction bases: 4. Per germline, CDR1 DFQATT and CDR2 SNEGSKA (reference sequence). As DNA, the CDR3 is TGCAGTGCTAGGGGTACTAGCGGGAGGGCCTACAATGAGCAGTTCTTC. This gives the protein CSARGTSGRAYNEQFF.

This clonotype was seen a handful of times. The chain joins TRBV12-3 or TRBV12-4 to TRBJ2-1, with D possibly being TRBD2 (6 bases). This CDR3 has 12 amino acids. Trimming pared 3 bases from V and 9 bases from J, leaving 9 bases between. The CDR3 DNA sequence: TGTGCCAGCAGTTTGTCACTAGCTGAGCAGTTCTTC. Protein: CASSLSLAEQFF.

This rearrangement joins TRBV5-1 to TRBJ2-3; 7 bases are a match to TRBD2. Germline V gives CDR1 SGHRS, CDR2 YFSETQ. Trimming took 0 bases from V and 4 from J; bases not matched to a gene: 8. The CDR3 covers 16 residues. The CDR3 bases are TGCGCCAGCAGCTTGGGCCGCGGGGGTCCCGCAGATACGCAGTATTTT. Translated, it gives CASSLGRGGPADTQYF.

The rearrangement uses TRBV7-2 and TRBJ1-1; a weak D match, TRBD1 (6 bases). V lost 5 bases to trimming and J lost 5 bases, with 12 bases between them. The CDR3 is 13 residues long. Germline values: CDR1 SGHTA, CDR2 FQGNSA. This CDR3 is CASSRGGGTEAFF. In nucleotides, the CDR3 is TGTGCCAGCAGCAGAGGGGGTGGGACTGAAGCTTTCTTT. The full variable domain, rest sourced from reference TRBV7-2 and TRBJ1-1, is GAGVSQSPSNKVTEKGKDVELRCDPISGHTALYWYRQSLGQGLEFLIYFQGNSAPDKSGLPSDRFSAERTGGSVSTLTIQRTQQEDSAVYLCASSRGGGTEAFFGQGTRLTVV.

This clonotype has a handful of counts. The chain uses TRBV5-1 and TRBJ2-3; a possible D gene is TRBD2 (7 bases). V lost 3 bases and J lost 6, with 17 bases in between. Germline values: CDR1 SGHRS, CDR2 YFSETQ. This CDR3 spans 15 amino acids. CDR3: CASSSFGGLGDTQYF. CDR3 nucleotides: TGCGCCAGCAGCTCTTTCGGGGGGCTTGGCGATACGCAGTATTTT.

The CDR3 is CASSATANTEAFF. The CDR3 DNA reads as TGTGCCAGCAGTGCGACAGCGAACACTGAAGCTTTCTTT. The chain couples TRBV6-1 to TRBJ1-1, with D maybe TRBD1 (5 bases). V shed 4 bases and J shed 1 base, with 7 bases lying between them. This CDR3 is built from 13 residues. CDR1 MNHNS and CDR2 SASEGT come from the germline V gene.

V and J are TRBV24-1 and TRBJ2-5; TRBD1 agrees at 9 bases. The length of the CDR3 is 15 residues. Germline V gene lookup returns CDR1 KGHDR and CDR2 SFDVKD. J lost 4 bases, V lost 4 bases, and 6 bases had no gene match. CDR3: CATSDRDRVAETQYF. For the CDR3, the DNA is TGTGCCACCAGTGACCGGGACAGGGTGGCAGAGACCCAGTACTTC.

The chain employs TRBV20-1 and TRBJ2-1; D gene uncertain. The CDR3 totals 15 residues. Trimming took off 6 bases at V and 2 bases at J, with 17 bases between the two ends. Germline loops: CDR1 DFQATT, CDR2 SNEGSKA (reference sequence). The CDR3 DNA is TGCAGTGCGGAGATACCCCAGTTCGCCTACAATGAGCAGTTCTTC. Translated: CSAEIPQFAYNEQFF.

The chain joins TRBV5-6 to TRBJ1-6; TRBD1 matches at 8 bases. The CDR3 extends over 19 amino acids. After removal of 2 bases from V and 6 bases from J, the junction contained 16 bases not matched to a gene. In germline, CDR1 is SGHDT, CDR2 YYEEEE. The CDR3 nucleotides read TGTGCCAGCAGCTTACTGGGGCAGGGGGCACGTTTGGCTAATTCACCCCTCCACTTT. It specifies CASSLLGQGARLANSPLHF.

CDR3 nucleotides: TGTGCCAGCGCCCTTAACTCTTGGGAGAGGGGCGAGCAGTTCTTC. It yields the protein CASALNSWERGEQFF. V usage is TRBV12-3 or TRBV12-4 and J usage is TRBJ2-1; either TRBD1 or TRBD2 may fit D (5 bases each). Trimming took off 8 bases at V and 10 bases at J, with 24 bases between the two ends. The CDR3 is 15 amino acids.